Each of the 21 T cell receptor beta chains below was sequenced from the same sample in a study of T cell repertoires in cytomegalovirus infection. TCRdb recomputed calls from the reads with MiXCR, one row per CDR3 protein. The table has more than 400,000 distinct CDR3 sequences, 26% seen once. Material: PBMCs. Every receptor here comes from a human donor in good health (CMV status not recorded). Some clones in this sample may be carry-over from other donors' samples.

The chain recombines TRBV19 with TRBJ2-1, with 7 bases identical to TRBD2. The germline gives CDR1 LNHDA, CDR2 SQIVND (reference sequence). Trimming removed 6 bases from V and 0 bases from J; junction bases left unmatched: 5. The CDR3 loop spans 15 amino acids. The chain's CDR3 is CASSDSGFSYNEQFF. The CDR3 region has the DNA TGTGCCAGTAGCGATAGCGGGTTCTCCTACAATGAGCAGTTCTTC.

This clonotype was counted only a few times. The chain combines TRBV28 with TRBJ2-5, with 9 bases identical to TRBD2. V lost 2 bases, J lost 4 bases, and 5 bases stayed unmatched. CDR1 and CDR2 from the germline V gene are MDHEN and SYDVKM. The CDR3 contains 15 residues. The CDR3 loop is CASSLLAGRRETQYF. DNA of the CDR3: TGTGCCAGCAGTTTACTAGCGGGACGGCGAGAGACCCAGTACTTC.

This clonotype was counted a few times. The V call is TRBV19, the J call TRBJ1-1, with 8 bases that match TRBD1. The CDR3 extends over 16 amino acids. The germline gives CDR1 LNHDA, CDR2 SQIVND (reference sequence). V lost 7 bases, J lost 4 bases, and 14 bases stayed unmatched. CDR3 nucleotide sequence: TGTGCCAGTACCTACCCCGTGACAGGGGTAGGCACTGAAGCTTTCTTT. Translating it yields CASTYPVTGVGTEAFF.

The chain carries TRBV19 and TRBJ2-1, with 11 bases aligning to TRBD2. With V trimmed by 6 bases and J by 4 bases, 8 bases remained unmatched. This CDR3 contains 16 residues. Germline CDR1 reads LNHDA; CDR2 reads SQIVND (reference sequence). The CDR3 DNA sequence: TGTGCCAGTAGAGATCGCGGGACTAGCGGTTACAATGAGCAGTTCTTC. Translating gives CASRDRGTSGYNEQFF.

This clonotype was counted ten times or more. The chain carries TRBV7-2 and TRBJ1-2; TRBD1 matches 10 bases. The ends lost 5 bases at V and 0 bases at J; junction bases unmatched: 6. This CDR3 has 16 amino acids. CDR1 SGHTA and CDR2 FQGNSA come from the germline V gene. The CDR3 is CASSQGGTGANYGYTF. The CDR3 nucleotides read TGTGCCAGCAGCCAGGGGGGGACAGGGGCTAACTATGGCTACACCTTC.

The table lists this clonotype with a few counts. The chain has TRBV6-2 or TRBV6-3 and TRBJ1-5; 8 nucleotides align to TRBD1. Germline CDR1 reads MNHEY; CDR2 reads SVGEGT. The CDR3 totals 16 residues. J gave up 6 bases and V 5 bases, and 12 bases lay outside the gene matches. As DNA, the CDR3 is TGTGCCAGCAGTAACCCCCGACAGGGGTTTGGTCAGCCCCAGCATTTT. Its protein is CASSNPRQGFGQPQHF.

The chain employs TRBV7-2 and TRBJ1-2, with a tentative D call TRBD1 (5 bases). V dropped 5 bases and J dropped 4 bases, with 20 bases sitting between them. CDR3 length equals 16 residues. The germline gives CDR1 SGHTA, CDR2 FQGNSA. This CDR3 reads CASSASGRGSIYGYTF. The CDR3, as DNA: TGTGCCAGCAGCGCCAGTGGACGGGGGTCAATCTATGGCTACACCTTC.

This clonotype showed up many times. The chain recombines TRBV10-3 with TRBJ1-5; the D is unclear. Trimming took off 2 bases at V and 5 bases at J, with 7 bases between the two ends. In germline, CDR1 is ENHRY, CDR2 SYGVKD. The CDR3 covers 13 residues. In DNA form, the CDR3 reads TGTGCCATCAGTGAGGCCCAAGATCAGCCCCAGCATTTT. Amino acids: CAISEAQDQPQHF.

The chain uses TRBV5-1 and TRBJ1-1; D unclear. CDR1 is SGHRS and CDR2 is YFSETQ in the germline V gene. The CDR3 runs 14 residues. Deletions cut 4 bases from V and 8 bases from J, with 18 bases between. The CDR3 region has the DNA TGCGCCAGCAGCGGCGGAGGTGCGGCTAAGGAAGCTTTCTTT. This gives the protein CASSGGGAAKEAFF.

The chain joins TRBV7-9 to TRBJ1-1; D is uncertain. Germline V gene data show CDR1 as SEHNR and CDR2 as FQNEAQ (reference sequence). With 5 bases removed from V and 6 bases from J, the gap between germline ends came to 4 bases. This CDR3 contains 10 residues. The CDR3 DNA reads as TGTGCCAGCAGCGGTTCTGAAGCTTTCTTT. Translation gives CASSGSEAFF.

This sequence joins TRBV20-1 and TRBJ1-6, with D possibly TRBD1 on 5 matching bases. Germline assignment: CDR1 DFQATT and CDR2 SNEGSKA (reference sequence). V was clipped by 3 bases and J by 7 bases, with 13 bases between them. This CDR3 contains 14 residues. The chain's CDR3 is CSARIPQGNSPLHF. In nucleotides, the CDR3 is TGCAGTGCTAGGATTCCCCAGGGCAATTCACCCCTCCACTTT.

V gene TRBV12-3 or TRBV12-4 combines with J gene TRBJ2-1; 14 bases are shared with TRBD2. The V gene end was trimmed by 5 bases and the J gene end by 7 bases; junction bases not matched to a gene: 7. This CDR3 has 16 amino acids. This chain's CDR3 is CASSQGTSGRMNEQFF. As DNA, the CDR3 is TGTGCCAGCAGTCAAGGGACTAGCGGGAGAATGAATGAGCAGTTCTTC.

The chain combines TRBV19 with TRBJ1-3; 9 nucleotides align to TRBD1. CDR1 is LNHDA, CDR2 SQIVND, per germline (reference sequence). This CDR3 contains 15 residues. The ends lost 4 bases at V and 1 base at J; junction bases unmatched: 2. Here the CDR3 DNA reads TGTGCCAGTAGTACCGGACAGGGGTCTGGAAACACCATATATTTT. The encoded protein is CASSTGQGSGNTIYF. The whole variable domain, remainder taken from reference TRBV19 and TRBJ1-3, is DGGITQSPKYLFRKEGQNVTLSCEQNLNHDAMYWYRQDPGQGLRLIYYSQIVNDFQKGDIAEGYSVSREKKESFPLTVTSAQKNPTAFYLCASSTGQGSGNTIYFGEGSWLTVV.

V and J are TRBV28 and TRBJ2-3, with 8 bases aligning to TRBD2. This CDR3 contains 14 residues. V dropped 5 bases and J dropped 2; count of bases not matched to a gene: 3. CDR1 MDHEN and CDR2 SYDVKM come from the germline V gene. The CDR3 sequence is CASSTSGDTDTQYF. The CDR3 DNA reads TGTGCCAGCAGTACTAGCGGTGACACAGATACGCAGTATTTT.

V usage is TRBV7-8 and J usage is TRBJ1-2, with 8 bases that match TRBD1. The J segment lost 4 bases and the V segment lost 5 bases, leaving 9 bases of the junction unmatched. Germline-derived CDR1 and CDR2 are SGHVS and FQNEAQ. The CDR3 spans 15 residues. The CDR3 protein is CASSVTGELSYGYTF. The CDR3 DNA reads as TGTGCCAGCAGCGTGACAGGGGAACTCTCCTATGGCTACACCTTC. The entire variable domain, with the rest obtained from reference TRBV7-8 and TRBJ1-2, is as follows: GAGVSQSPRYKVAKRGQDVALRCDPISGHVSLFWYQQALGQGPEFLTYFQNEAQLDKSGLPSDRFFAERPEGSVSTLKIQRTQQEDSAVYLCASSVTGELSYGYTFGSGTRLTVV.

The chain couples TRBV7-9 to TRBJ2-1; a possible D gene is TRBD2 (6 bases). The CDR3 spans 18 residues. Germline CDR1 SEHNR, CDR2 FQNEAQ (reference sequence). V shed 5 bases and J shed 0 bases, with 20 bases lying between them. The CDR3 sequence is CASSPSPASARSYNEQFF. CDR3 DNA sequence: TGTGCCAGCAGCCCGAGCCCCGCTAGCGCCCGCTCCTACAATGAGCAGTTCTTC.

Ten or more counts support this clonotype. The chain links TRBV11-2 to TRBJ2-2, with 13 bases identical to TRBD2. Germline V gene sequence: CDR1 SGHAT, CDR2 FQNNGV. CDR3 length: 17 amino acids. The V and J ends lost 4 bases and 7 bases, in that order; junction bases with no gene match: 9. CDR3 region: CASSSRTSGRVIGELFF. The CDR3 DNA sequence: TGTGCCAGCAGCTCCCGGACTAGCGGGAGAGTAATCGGGGAGCTGTTTTTT.

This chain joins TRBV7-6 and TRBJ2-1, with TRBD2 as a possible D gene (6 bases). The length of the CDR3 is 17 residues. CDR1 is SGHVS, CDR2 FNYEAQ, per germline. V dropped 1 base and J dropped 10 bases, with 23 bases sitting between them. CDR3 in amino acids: CASSLGIASATLGEQFF. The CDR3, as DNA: TGTGCCAGCAGCTTAGGAATTGCTAGCGCGACCCTCGGGGAGCAGTTCTTC.

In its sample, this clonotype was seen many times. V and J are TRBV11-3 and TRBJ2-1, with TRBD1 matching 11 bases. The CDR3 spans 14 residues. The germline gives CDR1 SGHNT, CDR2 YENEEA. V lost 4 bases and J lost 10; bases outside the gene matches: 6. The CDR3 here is CASSSGQGVGEQFF. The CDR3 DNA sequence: TGTGCCAGCAGCTCGGGACAGGGGGTGGGGGAGCAGTTCTTC.

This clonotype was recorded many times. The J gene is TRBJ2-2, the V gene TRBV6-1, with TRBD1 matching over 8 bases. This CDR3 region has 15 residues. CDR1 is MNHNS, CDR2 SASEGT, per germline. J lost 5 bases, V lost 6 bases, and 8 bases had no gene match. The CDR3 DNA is TGTGCCAGCAGGTCCCGGACAGGGAATACCGGGGAGCTGTTTTTT. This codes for CASRSRTGNTGELFF.

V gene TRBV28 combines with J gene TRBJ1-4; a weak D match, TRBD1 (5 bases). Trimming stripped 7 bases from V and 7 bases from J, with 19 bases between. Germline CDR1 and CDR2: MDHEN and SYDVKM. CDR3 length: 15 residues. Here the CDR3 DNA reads TGTGCCAGCACCTTAGCGAGGACAAGTAGTGAAAAACTGTTTTTT. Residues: CASTLARTSSEKLFF.